The 6 T cell receptor beta chains reported below all come from one sample, sequenced in a study of cytomegalovirus exposure and HLA in healthy donors (dated by TCRdb to the late 2010s). Receptor libraries were prepared by the immunoSEQ multiplex PCR assay. The multiplex PCR relied on a mix of 60 forward primers for TCR Vbeta segments and 13 reverse primers for TCR Jbeta segments. What TCRdb holds here is the immuneACCESS table cut down to in-frame rearrangements. Part of the clones is not present; checked against another copy, under half of the missing clones reflect an unresolved V gene, and the others are unexplained. This sample gives over 100,000 clones in total; roughly 78% of them show up just once. The ten largest clones take up about 4.4% of the sample. Specimen: PBMCs. These receptor sequences come from a man in his forties or fifties in good health and CMV-seropositive.

V is TRBV5-1 and J is TRBJ1-1; 8 nucleotides align to TRBD1. V lost 0 bases and J lost 1; bases outside the gene matches: 5. CDR3 length equals 16 residues. The germline V gene has CDR1 SGHRS and CDR2 YFSETQ. CDR3 DNA sequence: TGCGCCAGCAGCTTGGAAGGCACAGGGGGGAACACTGAAGCTTTCTTT. Translated: CASSLEGTGGNTEAFF.

This clone was recorded only once. The CDR3 loop reads CASRHITDTQYF. CDR3 DNA sequence: TGTGCCTCCCGACACATCACAGATACGCAGTATTTT. This chain links TRBV6-1 with TRBJ2-3; D is undetermined. This CDR3 contains 12 residues. Germline CDR1 is MNHNS and CDR2 is SASEGT. Trimming left V 11 bases short and J 2 bases short, with 11 bases between.

The chain has TRBV29-1 and TRBJ2-7, with a weak D call TRBD1 (6 bases). This CDR3 region has 13 residues. Trimming shortened V by 5 bases and J by 5 bases, and 16 bases separated the two germline ends. Germline-derived CDR1 and CDR2 are SQVTM and ANQGSEA. The CDR3 sequence: CSVPGTIMDEQYF. The CDR3 DNA is TGCAGCGTTCCAGGGACAATCATGGACGAGCAGTACTTC.

V usage is TRBV13 and J usage is TRBJ1-1; D call uncertain. V was pared by 5 bases and J by 6 bases, with 16 bases between. This CDR3 region has 14 residues. Germline V gives CDR1 PRHDT, CDR2 FYEKMQ (reference sequence). For the CDR3, the DNA is TGTGCCAGCAGCCCACGGCGGGATTTCCCTGAAGCTTTCTTT. This translates into CASSPRRDFPEAFF.

The chain is built from TRBV11-3 and TRBJ2-7; weak D call: TRBD2 (8 bases). V shed 5 bases and J shed 2 bases, with 13 bases lying between them. CDR3 length: 14 amino acids. Germline V gene data show CDR1 as SGHNT and CDR2 as YENEEA. CDR3 protein: CASSRGGQTYEQYF. CDR3 coding DNA: TGTGCCAGCAGCCGGGGGGGACAGACCTACGAGCAGTACTTC.

J is TRBJ2-3 and V is TRBV7-9; tentative D call: TRBD1 (6 bases). The V end was cut by 2 bases, the J end by 3 bases, with 6 bases between. Germline values: CDR1 SEHNR, CDR2 FQNEAQ (reference sequence). The CDR3 is 13 amino acids. The CDR3 protein is CASSLQGTDTQYF. Written as DNA, the CDR3 is TGTGCCAGCAGCTTACAGGGGACAGATACGCAGTATTTT.